These 7 T cell receptor beta chains came from one sample sequenced in a study of shared clonotypes between healthy human individuals. This table comes from immunoSEQ multiplex PCR, and its TCRdb copy is limited to in-frame clones, with some not included. The repertoire holds 600,000 to 750,000 clones, with roughly 91% as singletons. Sample: memory CD8+ T cells from PBMCs. As to subset: CD45RO+ cells pooled with CCR7-negative TemRA cells. The receptors were gathered from a man in his late teens or twenties in good health. Some clones in this sample may be carry-over from other donors' samples.

The rearrangement uses TRBV7-9 and TRBJ2-5; D is perhaps TRBD1 (6 bases). Germline V gives CDR1 SEHNR, CDR2 FQNEAQ (reference sequence). Trimming cost V 5 bases and J 1 base, with 11 bases left between them. CDR3 length equals 14 residues. In DNA form, the CDR3 reads TGTGCCAGCAGCCCCGGACAGACCCAAGAGACCCAGTACTTC. Translated, it gives CASSPGQTQETQYF.

J is TRBJ1-2 and V is TRBV11-2; D gene ambiguous. Trimming left V 3 bases short and J 4 bases short, with 12 bases between. In germline, CDR1 is SGHAT, CDR2 FQNNGV. The CDR3 runs to 14 residues. The chain's CDR3 is CASSFGESGYGYTF. CDR3 nucleotides: TGTGCCAGCAGCTTCGGGGAAAGCGGCTATGGCTACACCTTC.

The chain links TRBV4-3 to TRBJ2-7, with a possible D match to TRBD2 (5 bases). The V end was cut by 4 bases, the J end by 0 bases, with 19 bases between. The CDR3 runs 17 residues. Germline loops: CDR1 LGHNA, CDR2 YSLEER. CDR3 region: CASSPYGGPRSSYEQYF. The CDR3 bases are TGCGCCAGCAGCCCTTACGGCGGGCCTAGGAGCTCCTACGAGCAGTACTTC.

This clone appeared once. The chain links TRBV5-1 to TRBJ2-3; D ambiguous. The V gene's germline CDR1 is SGHRS and CDR2 YFSETQ. CDR3 length: 14 amino acids. V lost 5 bases to trimming and J lost 4 bases, with 14 bases between them. The CDR3 here is CASRTRGAADTQYF. The CDR3 coding sequence is TGCGCCAGCAGAACCCGCGGCGCGGCAGATACGCAGTATTTT. Full variable domain (missing parts from reference TRBV5-1 and TRBJ2-3): KAGVTQTPRYLIKTRGQQVTLSCSPISGHRSVSWYQQTPGQGLQFLFEYFSETQRNKGNFPGRFSGRQFSNSRSEMNVSTLELGDSALYLCASRTRGAADTQYFGPGTRLTVL.

This clone appeared a few times. This chain links TRBV4-1 with TRBJ1-3; D remains ambiguous. Germline-derived CDR1 and CDR2 are MGHRA and YSYEKL. The CDR3 length is 15 residues. Deletions cut 1 base from V and 0 bases from J, with 7 bases between. The CDR3 sequence is CASSQGHSSGNTIYF. CDR3 in DNA: TGCGCCAGCAGCCAAGGGCACAGCTCTGGAAACACCATATATTTT.

The chain has TRBV7-9 and TRBJ1-4, with D perhaps TRBD1 (6 bases). The V end was cut by 0 bases, the J end by 6 bases, with 17 bases between. The CDR3 runs 17 residues. Germline values: CDR1 SEHNR, CDR2 FQNEAQ (reference sequence). The CDR3 is CASSLAPIGGKYEKLFF. In DNA form, the CDR3 reads TGTGCCAGCAGCTTAGCCCCCATAGGGGGGAAATATGAAAAACTGTTTTTT.

The CDR3 is CASSKQGQGAEAFF. The CDR3 coding sequence is TGTGCCAGCAGTAAACAGGGACAGGGGGCTGAAGCTTTCTTT. J is TRBJ1-1 and V is TRBV28; 11 bases map to TRBD1. The CDR3 has 14 amino acids. The germline CDR1 and CDR2 sequences are MDHEN and SYDVKM. V shed 5 bases, J shed 6 bases, and the junction held 5 bases outside the gene matches.